This TCR beta chain derives from a study of shared clonotypes between healthy human individuals. Notes on this clone: Its antigen is still unknown.

The data were produced by immunoSEQ multiplex PCR, yet TCRdb's version contains in-frame clones alone and is incomplete. The sample records 2 million to 2.5 million clones, about 95% being singletons. Study outcomes and limitations: Approximately 4.6% of naive CD4 clonotypes were common to a handful of donors. Shared clonotypes across all four donors exceeded non-shared ones in generation probability. Sequencing depth was expected to affect clonotype sharing among donors. The authors sampled blood alone, and tissue repertoires likely differ.

Sequenced material: naive CD4+ T cells sorted from blood. The subset was: CD45RA+ positively selected. The TCR comes from a young man in good health.

CDR3 residues: CASSQDLGQGGSNQPQHF. CDR3 coding DNA: TGCGCCAGCAGCCAAGACCTCGGACAGGGCGGGAGCAATCAGCCCCAGCATTTT. The chain carries TRBV4-3 and TRBJ1-5, with 8 bases aligning to TRBD1. J was trimmed by 1 base and V by 0 bases; bases with no gene match: 8. Germline V gives CDR1 LGHNA, CDR2 YSLEER. This CDR3 has 18 amino acids.